Included here is one TCR beta chain sequence, with context. The antigen it recognizes is unknown. Qualities for individual bases were not recorded, and no much larger clone is one base off. Patients with a history of autoimmune disease or receiving systemic immunosuppression were excluded from the trial. In every dose cohort, peripheral blood was drawn for TCR sequencing at baseline, cycle 4 day 1, and cycle 7 day 1. The samples were drawn from a first-in-human, open-label, multicenter phase I dose-escalation trial of ivuxolimab. Adults with locally advanced or metastatic melanoma, renal cell carcinoma, hepatocellular carcinoma or head and neck squamous cell carcinoma were enrolled in the trial. Before TCR sequencing, CD4+ T cells and CD8+ T cells were sorted from peripheral blood as separate populations. V ends up 6 bases short and J 8 bases short, with an unmatched junction base count of 6. From its cysteine to its phenylalanine, the CDR3 spans 15 amino acids. Solely the CDR3 DNA is kept, with 45 bases framed from the first base. From a lookup of the germline V gene, CDR1 and CDR2 are SGHTA and FQGTGA.

This entry belongs to a study of OX40 agonist ivuxolimab in advanced cancers. Context from the whole study: Ivuxolimab, which targeted the costimulatory receptor OX40 (CD134), was an agonistic, fully human IgG2 monoclonal antibody. Intravenous ivuxolimab was administered to patients every 2 weeks at six dose levels: 0.01, 0.1, 0.3, 1.5, 3 and 10 mg/kg. Of the approximately 50 patients in dose escalation, about 20 had hepatocellular carcinoma, some 15 had melanoma, 9 had renal cell carcinoma and 9 had head and neck cancer. A male proportion of around 83% and a mean age of approximately 55 years, ranging from about 20 to 80, were recorded for the dose-escalation cohort. Patients were allowed to have had prior anti-PD-1, anti-PD-L1 or anti-CTLA-4 therapy, and around 40% of the dose-escalation patients had previously received checkpoint inhibitors. Partial responses occurred in three dose-escalation patients, of whom one had hepatocellular carcinoma and two had cutaneous melanoma. Peripheral TCRbeta sequencing was intended to test whether TCR sequence diversity was altered and clonal T-cell expansion was caused by ivuxolimab. The paper describes the monotherapy dose-escalation part (N ≈ 52 patients) of the phase I trial of ivuxolimab.

To sequence the TCRbeta CDR3 region, genomic DNA was isolated from the sorted cells. TCRbeta CDR3 regions were sequenced using the immunoSEQ Assay. TCRdb mirrors the immuneACCESS table, restricted to in-frame sequences. Some clones are absent from its copies; in checked studies, under half trace to an unresolved V gene, and the reason for the others is unknown. The sample table holds fewer than 110,000 clones, of which about 91% were seen once. Roughly 1.1% of the sample goes to the ten largest clones. General conclusions and limits of the study: The antigen specificity of the clonally expanded peripheral T cells was not determined. After ivuxolimab, more expanded clones were found on average in CD8+ T cells than in CD4+ T cells. Partial responders in the 0.1-3.0 mg/kg groups had among the lowest normalized peripheral clonal expansion, especially among CD8+ T cells. At doses of 0.1 to 3.0 mg/kg, clonal expansion of both CD4+ and CD8+ blood T cells was observed from baseline to week 6. Low levels of normalized T-cell clonal expansion were also shown by some nonresponding patients.

The TCR was taken from an adult with an advanced solid tumor such as melanoma, head and neck, liver or kidney cancer. The receptor chain draws on TRBV7-3 and TRBJ2-1; 14 central nucleotides agree with TRBD2. The material was CD4+ or CD8+ T cells sorted from blood, obtained in a trial of the OX40 agonist ivuxolimab. Here is the DNA: TGTGCCAGCAGTCCCGGACTAGCGGGAGGTCATGAGCAGTTCTTC. The resulting protein is CASSPGLAGGHEQFF.